This T cell receptor beta chain stems from a study of cytomegalovirus exposure and HLA in healthy donors. Study-level findings and limits: Many donors shared some public TCRs, even though most TCR sequences were rare.

Looked up from germline, CDR1 is GTSNPN and CDR2 is SVGIG (reference sequence). This CDR3 is 13 amino acids long. V was clipped by 2 bases and J by 6 bases, with 14 bases between them. Amplification used 60 Vbeta primers and 13 Jbeta primers. The protocol was immunoSEQ multiplex PCR, while the TCRdb copy is restricted to in-frame clones and leaves out a portion. The data hold around 90,000 clones, with less than 80% observed a single time. This clone was seen once. Its target is unknown. This receptor was obtained from a boy aged 5 to 17 in good health and CMV-seropositive. The chain uses TRBV30 and TRBJ2-7; a possible D gene is TRBD1 (6 bases). Source material: PBMCs. CDR3 loop: CAWSITGWGEQYF. The CDR3 DNA reads as TGTGCCTGGAGTATTACAGGGTGGGGCGAGCAGTACTTC.